These T cell receptor beta chains were read from a single sample in a study of blood T cell repertoires in COVID-19. Here immunoSEQ multiplex PCR was the method, and the copy in TCRdb shows in-frame clones only, minus some. The sample lists approximately 80,000 clones, roughly 83% occurring once. The sample comprised peripheral blood. These receptors originate from a man in his fifties with active COVID-19. The CDR3 runs from the conserved cysteine through the conserved F or W.

V	J	CDR3
TRBV7-9	TRBJ1-6	CASSFPGEPLHF
TRBV27	TRBJ2-4	CASSLRTQNIQYF
TRBV7-2	TRBJ2-5	CASTPDRASGTQYF
TRBV9	TRBJ2-3	CASSTSPGAGVGDTQYF
TRBV5-4	TRBJ2-1	CASSTGGPLKANEQFF
TRBV7-3	TRBJ1-5	CASSPEGDYQPQHF
TRBV4-1	TRBJ2-1	CASSHPGTSGGASSYNEQFF
TRBV2	TRBJ2-7	CASRGTGENEQYF
TRBV10-3	TRBJ2-7	CASTGEVTYEQYF
TRBV4-3	TRBJ1-2	CASSLAISTGDYGYTF
TRBV7-2	TRBJ2-2	CASSLTGDTGELFF
TRBV6-5	TRBJ2-7	CASSLGTASYEQYF
TRBV2	TRBJ2-5	CAIHPGQGETQYF
TRBV5-1	TRBJ1-2	CASSLAMAGYGYTF
TRBV24-1	TRBJ2-7	CATSERLTGGEQYF
TRBV5-1	TRBJ2-7	CASSVGAASEQYF
TRBV15	TRBJ2-2	CATSPPLTGGADTGELFF
TRBV4-1	TRBJ1-5	CASSLSMQSNQPQHF
TRBV7-3	TRBJ1-1	CASSPSTGHTEAFF
TRBV30	TRBJ2-7	CAGGAYEQYF
TRBV27	TRBJ1-6	CASSLLGQLHSPLHF
TRBV28	TRBJ2-7	CASSAPSGTSYEQYF
TRBV3-1/TRBV3-2	TRBJ1-4	CASSQGPSGEKLFF
TRBV29-1	TRBJ2-3	CSVELRGGTQYF
TRBV6-1	TRBJ1-1	CASSEAHQRQNTEAFF
TRBV11-1	TRBJ1-2	CASSLTSNYGYTF
TRBV5-4	TRBJ2-2	CASSFGLAGNTGELFF
TRBV7-9	TRBJ2-7	CASTGHGAADSYEQYF
TRBV6-2/TRBV6-3	TRBJ1-6	CASSYSMEGGSPLHF
TRBV4-1	TRBJ1-1	CASSQVGTANTEAFF
TRBV27	TRBJ2-5	CASSSSGSEGWQETQYF
TRBV11-2	TRBJ1-2	CASSFGTGGYTF
TRBV12-3/TRBV12-4	TRBJ2-2	CASSLRNTGELFF
TRBV7-9	TRBJ1-6	CASSPGGQGTPLHF
TRBV7-3	TRBJ2-1	CASSLVASGVYNEQFF
TRBV20-1	TRBJ1-5	CSASTGDQPQHF
TRBV5-8	TRBJ1-5	CASSPGSLSGNQPQHF
TRBV27	TRBJ1-3	CASSDRDSAGNTIYF
TRBV7-2	TRBJ2-5	CASSLLRLKETQYF
TRBV18	TRBJ2-7	CASSPREVHEQYF
TRBV11-2	TRBJ2-2	CASSPRAGDRTGELFF
TRBV5-4	TRBJ2-3	CASSFALQGASTDTQYF
TRBV28	TRBJ1-5	CASSPIDRMYQPQHF
TRBV18	TRBJ2-7	CASRRLAELGEQYF
TRBV7-2	TRBJ1-2	CASSLRQGPSDGYTF
TRBV4-3	TRBJ2-1	CASSQATSSYNEQFF
TRBV7-2	TRBJ1-4	CASSLDPGASEKLFF
TRBV5-1	TRBJ2-3	CASSSGTDRSTDTQYF